Below, 3 T cell receptor beta chains from the same sample are listed, as sequenced in a study of blood T cell repertoires in COVID-19. Only in-frame clones appear in the TCRdb table, and some are missing; sequencing was by immunoSEQ multiplex PCR. The repertoire holds around 130,000 clones, with approximately 83% as singletons. The sample was peripheral blood. These receptors were obtained from a woman aged 45-60 years who had recovered from COVID-19.

The V and J genes are TRBV12-5 and TRBJ1-2; D unresolved. Germline V gene data show CDR1 as LGHNT and CDR2 as FRNRAP. V was pared by 6 bases and J by 3 bases, with 8 bases between. The length of the CDR3 is 12 residues. CDR3 in DNA: TGTGCTAGTGGCCCCGCGGACTATGGCTACACCTTC. Translated: CASGPADYGYTF.

The chain joins TRBV9 to TRBJ1-3; D is possibly TRBD1 (5 bases). The germline V gene encodes CDR1 SGDLS and CDR2 YYNGEE. The CDR3 contains 14 residues. With 2 bases removed from V and 4 bases from J, the gap between germline ends came to 10 bases. The CDR3 DNA reads as TGTGCCAGCAGCGTGGGACTCGGGGGAAACACCATATATTTT. Amino acid sequence: CASSVGLGGNTIYF.

The chain recombines TRBV3-1 (or the pseudogene TRBV3-2) with TRBJ2-1; no firm D call. Germline V lookup: CDR1 LGHDT, CDR2 YNNKEL (reference sequence). This CDR3 has 12 residues. Trimming removed 1 base from V and 8 bases from J, with 6 bases in between. The CDR3 bases are TGTGCCAGCAGCCAAGTCCCCGATGAGCAGTTCTTC. Its translation: CASSQVPDEQFF.